The clone carrying this TCR beta chain turned up a few times. V lost 4 bases to trimming and J lost 9 bases, with 13 bases between them. The CDR3 contains 12 residues. CDR1 is GTSNPN and CDR2 is SVGIG in the germline V gene (reference sequence). This sample was included in a study of blood T cells in healthy people across ages. A J-beta primer mix and a sample-barcoded 5' primer were used in a second PCR of roughly 6 to 12 cycles. TCRdb recomputed calls from the 5' RACE reads with MiXCR, one row per CDR3 protein. The sample carries fewer than 2,000,000 distinct CDR3 sequences, around 35% recorded once.

The sequenced material came from blood. The chain is built from TRBV30 and TRBJ2-1, with D possibly matching TRBD2 (5 bases). The receptor's source is a woman aged 25 to 39 in good health. The CDR3 DNA is TGTGCCTGGACCCTCTTACGGGGTGAGCAGTTCTTC. Residues: CAWTLLRGEQFF.